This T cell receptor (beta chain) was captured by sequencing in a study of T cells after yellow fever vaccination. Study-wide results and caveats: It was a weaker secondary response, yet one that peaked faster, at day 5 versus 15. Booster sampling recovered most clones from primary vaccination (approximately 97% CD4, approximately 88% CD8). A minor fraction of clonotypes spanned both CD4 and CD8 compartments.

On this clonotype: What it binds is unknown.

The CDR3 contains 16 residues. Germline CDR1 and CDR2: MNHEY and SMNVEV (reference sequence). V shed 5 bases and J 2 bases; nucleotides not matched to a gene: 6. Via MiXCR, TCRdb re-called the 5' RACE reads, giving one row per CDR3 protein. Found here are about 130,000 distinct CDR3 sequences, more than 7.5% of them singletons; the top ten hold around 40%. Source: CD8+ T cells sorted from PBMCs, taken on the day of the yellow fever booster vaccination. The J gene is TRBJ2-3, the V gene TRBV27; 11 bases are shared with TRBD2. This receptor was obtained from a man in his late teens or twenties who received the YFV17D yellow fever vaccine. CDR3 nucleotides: TGTGCCAGCAGTAACCCGACTAGCGGGGCCACAGATACGCAGTATTTT. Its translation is CASSNPTSGATDTQYF.